The TCR beta chain described here comes from a study of T cells in Graves' hyperthyroidism and ophthalmopathy. Overall study findings and caveats: Blood also showed most of the thyroid clonotypes that were expanded above 0.001. Ophthalmopathy cases were set apart from stable hyperthyroidism by a 13 V-J model.

Looked up from germline, CDR1 is SGHDT and CDR2 is YYEEEE. V shed 8 bases and J shed 1 base, with 15 bases lying between them. The CDR3 loop spans 15 amino acids. Amplification yielded TCR beta CDR3 regions, with RNA transcripts as the source. HTBI primers were employed in a first-round RT-PCR of the TCR CDR3. Using its own MiXCR run on the multiplex PCR reads, TCRdb lists one record per CDR3 protein. The table has about 840,000 distinct CDR3 sequences, roughly 40% seen once. This clonotype was seen at least ten times. Antigen: not known. Sequenced material: blood. This clonotype was sampled from a man aged 18 to 35 with Graves' hyperthyroidism. This chain links TRBV5-6 with TRBJ2-2; perhaps D is TRBD1 or TRBD2 (6 bases each). The CDR3 loop reads CASSLGGGNTGELFF. CDR3 bases: TGTGCCAGTAGTTTAGGGGGAGGGAACACCGGGGAGCTGTTTTTT.